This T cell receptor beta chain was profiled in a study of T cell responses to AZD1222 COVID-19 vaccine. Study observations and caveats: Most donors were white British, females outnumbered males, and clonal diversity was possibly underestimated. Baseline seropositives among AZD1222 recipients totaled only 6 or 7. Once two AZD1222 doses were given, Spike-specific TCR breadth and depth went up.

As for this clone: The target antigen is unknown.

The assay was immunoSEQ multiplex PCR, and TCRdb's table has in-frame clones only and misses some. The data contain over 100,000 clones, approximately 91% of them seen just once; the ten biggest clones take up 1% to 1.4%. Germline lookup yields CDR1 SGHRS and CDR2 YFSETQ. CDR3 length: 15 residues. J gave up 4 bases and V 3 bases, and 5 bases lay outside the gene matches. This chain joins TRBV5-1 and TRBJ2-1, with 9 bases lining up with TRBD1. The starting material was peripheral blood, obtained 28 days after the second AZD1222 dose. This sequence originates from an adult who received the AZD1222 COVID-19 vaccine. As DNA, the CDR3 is TGCGCCAGCAGCTGGGGACAGGGCGCTTACAATGAGCAGTTCTTC. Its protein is CASSWGQGAYNEQFF.